Below are 10 T cell receptor beta chains sequenced from a single sample in a study of shared clonotypes between healthy human individuals. CD8 cells classed as naive were CD45RO-negative and positively selected for CCR7, excluding terminally differentiated effector memory CD45RA+ cells. Data came from immunoSEQ multiplex PCR; TCRdb stores just in-frame clones and leaves some out. This table has about 2.2 million clones, 93% appearing once. The sequenced sample consisted of naive CD8+ T cells from PBMCs. These receptors all stem from a man aged 18 to 29 in good health. Some clones in this sample may be carry-over from other donors' samples.

The chain carries TRBV7-8 and TRBJ1-5, with D possibly being TRBD1 (5 bases). The germline V gene encodes CDR1 SGHVS and CDR2 FQNEAQ. This CDR3 is built from 16 residues. Trimming stripped 4 bases from V and 5 bases from J, with 18 bases between. The CDR3 DNA sequence: TGTGCCAGCAGCTCCCTTCGGGTAATGGGGGATCAGCCCCAGCATTTT. Its protein is CASSSLRVMGDQPQHF.

The chain uses TRBV7-9 and TRBJ2-3, with D tentatively TRBD1 (6 bases). The ends were cut back, 4 bases at V and 2 bases at J, with 19 bases in the middle. The CDR3 covers 17 residues. Germline CDR1 SEHNR, CDR2 FQNEAQ (reference sequence). DNA of the CDR3: TGTGCCAGCAGCTCCCTCCCTGCAGGGGAGTTCACAGATACGCAGTATTTT. Encoded protein: CASSSLPAGEFTDTQYF.

As regards this clone: At one boundary the junction diverges from the germline segment, which might be a read error. This chain uses TRBV28 with TRBJ2-7; the D is unclear. CDR3 length: 13 amino acids. CDR1 is MDHEN and CDR2 is SYDVKM in the germline V gene. In nucleotides, the CDR3 is TGTGCCAGCAGTTTACCGGTCTCCGACGAGCAGTACTTC. Translated, it gives CASSLPVSDEQYF.

On this clone itself: The same CDR3 can be traced to other DNA sequences in this sample. This sequence joins TRBV27 and TRBJ2-1; 9 nucleotides agree with TRBD1. The junction had 4 bases not matched to a gene; V was cut back by 5 bases and J by 2 bases. Per germline, CDR1 MNHEY and CDR2 SMNVEV (reference sequence). The CDR3 runs 15 residues. CDR3 loop: CASSLGTGPYNEQFF. The CDR3 DNA reads as TGTGCCAGCAGTCTTGGGACAGGGCCCTACAATGAGCAGTTCTTC.

The gene calls are TRBV12-5 and TRBJ2-7, with D hard to call. The CDR3 runs 14 residues. Deletions cut 2 bases from V and 6 bases from J, with 14 bases between. The germline CDR1 and CDR2 sequences are LGHNT and FRNRAP. This CDR3 reads CASGLLRLLGEQYF. CDR3 nucleotide sequence: TGTGCTAGTGGTTTGCTTCGGCTACTCGGCGAGCAGTACTTC.

This rearrangement joins TRBV4-1 to TRBJ1-4; D not certain. The V gene lost 0 bases and the J gene lost 1 base, with 6 bases spanning the gap. In germline, CDR1 is MGHRA, CDR2 YSYEKL. CDR3 length: 15 amino acids. CDR3 protein: CASSQDEGTNEKLFF. The DNA of the CDR3 is TGCGCCAGCAGCCAAGATGAGGGAACTAATGAAAAACTGTTTTTT.

The chain joins TRBV7-9 to TRBJ1-1; D ambiguous. V was shortened by 0 bases and J by 8 bases, with 16 bases between the two germline ends. This CDR3 contains 15 residues. CDR1 and CDR2 (germline): SEHNR, FQNEAQ (reference sequence). The CDR3 spells CASSLADSKVREAFF. Here the CDR3 DNA reads TGTGCCAGCAGCTTAGCGGATTCGAAGGTGAGAGAAGCTTTCTTT.

The chain employs TRBV4-3 and TRBJ1-2; 9 nucleotides agree with TRBD1. With 4 bases clipped from V and 6 bases from J, the junction kept 6 bases outside the gene matches. Germline-derived CDR1 and CDR2 are LGHNA and YSLEER. The CDR3 covers 14 residues. CDR3 bases: TGCGCCAGCAGCCCCGGGACAGGGATCGATGGCTACACCTTC. Protein sequence: CASSPGTGIDGYTF.

The J gene is TRBJ2-2, the V gene TRBV27; 9 positions agree with TRBD1. The CDR3 has 16 amino acids. Trimming cost V 2 bases and J 6 bases; bases outside gene matches: 7. Germline V gene lookup returns CDR1 MNHEY and CDR2 SMNVEV (reference sequence). CDR3 region: CASSLLLGTGPGELFF. In DNA form, the CDR3 reads TGTGCCAGCAGTTTACTCCTCGGGACAGGGCCCGGGGAGCTGTTTTTT.

This clone was seen only once. DNA for the CDR3: TGTGCCAGCAGTTTCGGGGCCGTAGCCGATTCCTACGAGCAGTACTTC. Its protein is CASSFGAVADSYEQYF. The genes are TRBV28 and TRBJ2-7; D is perhaps TRBD1 or TRBD2 (5 bases each). The germline gives CDR1 MDHEN, CDR2 SYDVKM. V lost 3 bases, J lost 1 base, and 16 bases lay in between. This CDR3 spans 16 amino acids.